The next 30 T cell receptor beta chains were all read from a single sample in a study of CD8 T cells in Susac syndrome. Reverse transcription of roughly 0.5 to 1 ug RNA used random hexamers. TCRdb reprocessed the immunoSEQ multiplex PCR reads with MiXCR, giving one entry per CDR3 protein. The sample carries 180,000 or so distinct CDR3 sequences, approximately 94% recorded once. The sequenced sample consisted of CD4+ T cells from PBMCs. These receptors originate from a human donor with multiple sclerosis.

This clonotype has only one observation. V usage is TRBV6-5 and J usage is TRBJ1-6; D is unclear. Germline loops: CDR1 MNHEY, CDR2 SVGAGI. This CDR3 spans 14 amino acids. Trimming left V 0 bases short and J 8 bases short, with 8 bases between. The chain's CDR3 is CASSYSDLDSPLHF. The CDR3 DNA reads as TGTGCCAGCAGTTACTCGGACCTTGATTCACCCCTCCACTTT.

The CDR3, as DNA: TGCAGTGCTAGGGGACTAGCGGGGATTAATGAGCAGTTCTTC. Protein: CSARGLAGINEQFF. This sequence joins TRBV20-1 and TRBJ2-1; 13 bases are a match to TRBD2. This CDR3 has 14 amino acids. The trim removed 3 bases at V and 7 bases at J, leaving 3 bases unmatched. Germline CDR1 and CDR2: DFQATT and SNEGSKA (reference sequence).

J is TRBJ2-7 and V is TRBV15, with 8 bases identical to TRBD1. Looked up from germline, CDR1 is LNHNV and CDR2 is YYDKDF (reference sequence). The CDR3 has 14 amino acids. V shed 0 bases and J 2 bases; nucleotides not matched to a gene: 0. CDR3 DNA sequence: TGTGCCACCAGCAGAGACAGGGGGCCCTACGAGCAGTACTTC. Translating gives CATSRDRGPYEQYF.

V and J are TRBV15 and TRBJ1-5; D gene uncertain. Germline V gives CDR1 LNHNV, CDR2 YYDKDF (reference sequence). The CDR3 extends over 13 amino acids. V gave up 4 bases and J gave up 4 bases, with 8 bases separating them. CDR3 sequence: CATSTELNQPQHF. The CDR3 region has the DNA TGTGCCACCAGCACAGAGCTTAATCAGCCCCAGCATTTT.

The CDR3 bases are TGCAGCGTTGAAGGAGGGGCCAACGTCCTGACTTTC. Residues: CSVEGGANVLTF. This chain joins TRBV29-1 and TRBJ2-6; no firm D call. The germline gives CDR1 SQVTM, CDR2 ANQGSEA. Trimming stripped 1 base from V and 4 bases from J, with 2 bases between. This CDR3 has 12 amino acids.

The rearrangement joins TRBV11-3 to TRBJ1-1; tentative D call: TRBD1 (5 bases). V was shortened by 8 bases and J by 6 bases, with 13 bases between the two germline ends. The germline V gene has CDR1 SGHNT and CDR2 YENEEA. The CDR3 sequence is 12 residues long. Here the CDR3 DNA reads TGTGCCAGCGGACCATCGGGACCTGAAGCTTTCTTT. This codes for CASGPSGPEAFF.

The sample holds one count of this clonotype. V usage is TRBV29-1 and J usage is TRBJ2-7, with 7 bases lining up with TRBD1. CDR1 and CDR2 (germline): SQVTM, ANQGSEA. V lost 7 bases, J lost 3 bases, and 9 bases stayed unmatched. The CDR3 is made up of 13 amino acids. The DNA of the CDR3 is TGCAGCGCCTATCCGGGACAGAACTACGAGCAGTACTTC. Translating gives CSAYPGQNYEQYF.

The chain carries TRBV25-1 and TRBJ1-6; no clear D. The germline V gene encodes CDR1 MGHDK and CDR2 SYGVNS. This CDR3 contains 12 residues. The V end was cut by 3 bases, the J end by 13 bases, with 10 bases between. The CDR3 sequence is CASSDIGNPLHF. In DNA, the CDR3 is TGTGCCAGCAGTGATATAGGCAATCCCCTCCACTTT.

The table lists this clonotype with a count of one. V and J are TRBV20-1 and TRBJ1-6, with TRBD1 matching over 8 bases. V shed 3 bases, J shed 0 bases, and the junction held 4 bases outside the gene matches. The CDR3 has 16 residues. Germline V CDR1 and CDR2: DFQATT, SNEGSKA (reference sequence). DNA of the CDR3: TGCAGTGCTAGTCACAGGGGGGACTCCTATAATTCACCCCTCCACTTT. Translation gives CSASHRGDSYNSPLHF.

The CDR3 nucleotides read TGTGCCAGCGGTGGACAGCTCAATCAGCCCCAGCATTTT. Protein: CASGGQLNQPQHF. This chain joins TRBV28 and TRBJ1-5; perhaps TRBD1 as D (6 bases). Trimming left V 8 bases short and J 3 bases short, with 11 bases between. In germline, CDR1 is MDHEN, CDR2 SYDVKM. This CDR3 is built from 13 residues.

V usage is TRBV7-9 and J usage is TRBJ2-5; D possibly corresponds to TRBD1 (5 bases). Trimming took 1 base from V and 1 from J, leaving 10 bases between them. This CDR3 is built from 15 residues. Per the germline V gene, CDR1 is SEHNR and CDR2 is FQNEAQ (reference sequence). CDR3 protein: CASSLDRTTQETQYF. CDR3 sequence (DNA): TGTGCCAGCAGCTTAGACAGGACGACCCAAGAGACCCAGTACTTC.

In nucleotides, the CDR3 is TGCAGCGTTGTTTGGGGGGATGAAAAACTGTTTTTT. Protein product: CSVVWGDEKLFF. The chain combines TRBV29-1 with TRBJ1-4; TRBD1 might be the D (5 bases). The CDR3 length is 12 residues. Germline V gene lookup returns CDR1 SQVTM and CDR2 ANQGSEA. The V and J ends lost 4 bases and 6 bases respectively, with 9 bases between them. Supplemented by reference TRBV29-1 and TRBJ1-4, the full variable domain reads SAVISQKPSRDICQRGTSLTIQCQVDSQVTMMFWYRQQPGQSLTLIATANQGSEATYESGFVIDKFPISRPNLTFSTLTVSNMSPEDSSIYLCSVVWGDEKLFFGSGTQLSVL.

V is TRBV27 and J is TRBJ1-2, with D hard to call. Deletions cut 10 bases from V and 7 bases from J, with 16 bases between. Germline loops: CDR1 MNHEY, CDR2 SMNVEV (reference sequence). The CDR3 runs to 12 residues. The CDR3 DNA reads TGTGCCACGAGTAGAGCGGGTGGTGGCTACACCTTC. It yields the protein CATSRAGGGYTF.

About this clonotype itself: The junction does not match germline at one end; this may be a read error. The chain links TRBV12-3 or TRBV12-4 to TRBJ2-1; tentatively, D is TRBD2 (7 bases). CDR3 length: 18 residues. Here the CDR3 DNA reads TGTGCCAGCAGTCCTTCCTGGGGGGGGCGATCCGAATACAATGATCAGTTCTTC. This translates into CASSPSWGGRSEYNDQFF.

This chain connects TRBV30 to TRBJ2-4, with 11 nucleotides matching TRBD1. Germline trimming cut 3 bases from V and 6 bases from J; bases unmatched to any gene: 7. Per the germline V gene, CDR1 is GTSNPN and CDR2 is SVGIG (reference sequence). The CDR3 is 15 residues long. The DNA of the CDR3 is TGTGCCTGGAGCCGCGGACAGGGGGCGGGAAACATTCAGTACTTC. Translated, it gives CAWSRGQGAGNIQYF. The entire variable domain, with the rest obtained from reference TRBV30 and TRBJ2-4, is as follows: SQTIHQWPATLVQPVGSPLSLECTVEGTSNPNLYWYRQAAGRGLQLLFYSVGIGQISSEVPQNLSASRPQDRQFILSSKKLLLSDSGFYLCAWSRGQGAGNIQYFGAGTRLSVL.

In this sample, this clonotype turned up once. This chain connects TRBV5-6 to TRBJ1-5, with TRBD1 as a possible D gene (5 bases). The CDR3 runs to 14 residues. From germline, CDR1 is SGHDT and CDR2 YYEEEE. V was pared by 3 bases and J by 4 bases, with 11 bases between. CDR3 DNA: TGTGCCAGCAGCTGGGGGAATTTTAATCAGCCCCAGCATTTT. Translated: CASSWGNFNQPQHF.

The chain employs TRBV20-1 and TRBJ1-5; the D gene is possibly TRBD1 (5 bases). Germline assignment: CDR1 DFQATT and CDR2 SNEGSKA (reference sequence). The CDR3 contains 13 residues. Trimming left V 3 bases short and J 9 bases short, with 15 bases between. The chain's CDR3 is CSARSGATGPQHF. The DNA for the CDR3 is TGCAGTGCTAGGTCCGGGGCCACTGGGCCCCAGCATTTT.

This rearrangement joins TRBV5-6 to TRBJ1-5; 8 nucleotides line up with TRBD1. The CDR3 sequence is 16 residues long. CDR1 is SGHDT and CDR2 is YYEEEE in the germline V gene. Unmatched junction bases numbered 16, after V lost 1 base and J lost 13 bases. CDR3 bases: TGTGCCAGCAGCTTGAGCAGGGGGCTAGCGGAAGCCGTACAGCATTTT. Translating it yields CASSLSRGLAEAVQHF.

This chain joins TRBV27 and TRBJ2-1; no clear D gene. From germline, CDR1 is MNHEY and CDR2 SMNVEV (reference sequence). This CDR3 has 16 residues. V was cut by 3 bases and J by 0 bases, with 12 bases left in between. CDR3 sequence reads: CASSFVLISSYNEQFF. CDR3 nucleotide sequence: TGTGCCAGCAGTTTTGTACTAATAAGCTCCTACAATGAGCAGTTCTTC.

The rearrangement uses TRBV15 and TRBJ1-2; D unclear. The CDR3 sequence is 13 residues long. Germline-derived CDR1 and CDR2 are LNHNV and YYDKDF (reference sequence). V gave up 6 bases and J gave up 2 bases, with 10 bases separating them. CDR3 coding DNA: TGTGCCACCAGTGGTTCCAGGAACTATGGCTACACCTTC. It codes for CATSGSRNYGYTF.

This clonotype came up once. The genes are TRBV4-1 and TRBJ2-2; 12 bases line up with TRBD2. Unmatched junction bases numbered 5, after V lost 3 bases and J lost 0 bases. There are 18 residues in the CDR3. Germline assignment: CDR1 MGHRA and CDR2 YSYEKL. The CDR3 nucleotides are TGCGCCAGCAGCCATTCGGGACTAGCGGGTGCGAACACCGGGGAGCTGTTTTTT. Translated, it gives CASSHSGLAGANTGELFF.

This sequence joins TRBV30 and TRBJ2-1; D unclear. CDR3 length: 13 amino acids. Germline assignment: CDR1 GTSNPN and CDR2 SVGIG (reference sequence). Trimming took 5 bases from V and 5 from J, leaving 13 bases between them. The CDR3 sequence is CAWGAVVNNEQFF. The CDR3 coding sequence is TGTGCCTGGGGCGCCGTCGTGAACAATGAGCAGTTCTTC.

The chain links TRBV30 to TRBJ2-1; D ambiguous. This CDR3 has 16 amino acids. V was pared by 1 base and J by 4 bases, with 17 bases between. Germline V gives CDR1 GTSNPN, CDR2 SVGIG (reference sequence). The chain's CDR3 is CAWSEQTFATYNEQFF. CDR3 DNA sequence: TGTGCCTGGAGTGAACAGACCTTTGCAACATACAATGAGCAGTTCTTC.

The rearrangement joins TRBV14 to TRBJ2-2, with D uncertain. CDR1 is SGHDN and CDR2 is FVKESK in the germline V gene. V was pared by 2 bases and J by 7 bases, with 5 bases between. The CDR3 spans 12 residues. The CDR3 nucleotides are TGTGCCAGCAGCCAAAATTACGGGGAGCTGTTTTTT. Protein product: CASSQNYGELFF.

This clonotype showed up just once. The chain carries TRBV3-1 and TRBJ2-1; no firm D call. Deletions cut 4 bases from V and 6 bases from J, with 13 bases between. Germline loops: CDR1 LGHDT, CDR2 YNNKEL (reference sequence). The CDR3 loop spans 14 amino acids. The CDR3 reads CASSPAARRNEQFF. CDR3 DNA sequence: TGTGCCAGCAGCCCCGCAGCGAGGCGCAATGAGCAGTTCTTC.

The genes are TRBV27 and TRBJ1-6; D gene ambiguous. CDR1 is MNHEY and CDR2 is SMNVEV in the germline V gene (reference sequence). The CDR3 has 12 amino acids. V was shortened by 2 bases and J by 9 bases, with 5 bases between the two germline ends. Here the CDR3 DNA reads TGTGCCAGCAGTTTAAACTCTTCACCCCTCCACTTT. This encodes CASSLNSSPLHF.

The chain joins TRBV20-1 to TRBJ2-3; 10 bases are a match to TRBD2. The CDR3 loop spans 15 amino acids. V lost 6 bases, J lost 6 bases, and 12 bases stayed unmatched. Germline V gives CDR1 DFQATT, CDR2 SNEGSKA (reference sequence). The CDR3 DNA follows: TGCAGTGCCACCTCTAGCGGGGGAGGTTGGGATACGCAGTATTTT. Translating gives CSATSSGGGWDTQYF.

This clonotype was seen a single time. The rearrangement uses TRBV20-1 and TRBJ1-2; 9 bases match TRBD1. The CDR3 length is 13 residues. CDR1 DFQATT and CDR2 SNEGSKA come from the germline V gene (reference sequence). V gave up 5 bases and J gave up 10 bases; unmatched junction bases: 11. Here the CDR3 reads CSAQHGQGIFYTF. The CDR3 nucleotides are TGCAGTGCTCAGCATGGACAGGGGATATTCTACACCTTC.

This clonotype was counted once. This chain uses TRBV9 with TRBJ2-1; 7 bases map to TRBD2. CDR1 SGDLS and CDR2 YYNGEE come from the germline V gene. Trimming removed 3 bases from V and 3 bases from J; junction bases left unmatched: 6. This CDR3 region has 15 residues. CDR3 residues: CASSDTGTNYNEQFF. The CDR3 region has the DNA TGTGCCAGCAGCGATACCGGGACTAACTACAATGAGCAGTTCTTC.

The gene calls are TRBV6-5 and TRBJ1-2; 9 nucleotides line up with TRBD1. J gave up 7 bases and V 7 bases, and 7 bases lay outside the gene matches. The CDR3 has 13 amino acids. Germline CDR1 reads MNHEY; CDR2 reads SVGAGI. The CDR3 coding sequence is TGTGCCAGCACCCCGGGACAGGGCCGTGGCTACACCTTC. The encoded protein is CASTPGQGRGYTF.